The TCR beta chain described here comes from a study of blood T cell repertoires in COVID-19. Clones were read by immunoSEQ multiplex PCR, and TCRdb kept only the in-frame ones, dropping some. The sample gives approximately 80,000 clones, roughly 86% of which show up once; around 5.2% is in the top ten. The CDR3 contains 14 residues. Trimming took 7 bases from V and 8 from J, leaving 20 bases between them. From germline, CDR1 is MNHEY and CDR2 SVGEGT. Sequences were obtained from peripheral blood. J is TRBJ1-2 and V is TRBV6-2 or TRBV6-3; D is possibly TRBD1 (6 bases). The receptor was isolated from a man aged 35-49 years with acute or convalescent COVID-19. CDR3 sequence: CASIPGQRTGGYTF. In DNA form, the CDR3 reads TGTGCCAGCATCCCGGGACAACGGACCGGGGGCTACACCTTC.